One sample yielded the 22 T cell receptor beta chains listed below, sequenced in a study of T cell clusters in autoimmune cytopenias. TRB rearrangements were amplified by touch-down multiplex PCR with mixed TRB-A/B primers. TCRdb processed the multiplex PCR reads again and assigns one entry to each CDR3 protein, with no DNA. The sample totals thousands of distinct CDR3 sequences. Each sample's input was around 250 ng genomic DNA, 35,000 to 40,000 genome equivalents. The sample was also linked to a second study, of T cell repertoires in aging, cancer and after chemotherapy.

The sequenced sample consisted of peripheral blood. These receptors all come from a human donor in good health.

The V and J genes are TRBV27 and TRBJ1-5; lacking DNA, the TRBD1 call made by TCRdb goes unchecked. Germline CDR1 and CDR2: MNHEY and SMNVEV (reference sequence). CDR3 length: 18 amino acids. The chain's CDR3 is CASSVKFGGGPGNQPQHF.

J is TRBJ1-1 and V is TRBV7-9; TCRdb designates TRBD1, a call that cannot be tested without DNA. CDR3 size: 15 residues. CDR1 is SEHNR and CDR2 is FQNEAQ in the germline V gene (reference sequence). The CDR3 protein is CASSLIRVRGTEAFF.

This clonotype is classed as medium-sized by frequency. The V call is TRBV5-4, the J call TRBJ1-1. Per the germline V gene, CDR1 is SGHNT and CDR2 is YYREEE (reference sequence). This CDR3 spans 13 amino acids. CDR3 residues: CASSQEGKTEAFF.

Judged by frequency, this clonotype is medium-sized. The CDR3 region is CASIQEPYYGYTF. The V and J genes are TRBV7-9 and TRBJ1-2. This CDR3 spans 13 amino acids. CDR1 and CDR2 (germline): SEHNR, FQNEAQ (reference sequence).

This clonotype is called medium-sized based on its frequency. The chain employs TRBV5-4 and TRBJ1-2; the TRBD1 assignment by TCRdb is unverifiable without DNA. The CDR3 contains 16 residues. Germline V lookup: CDR1 SGHNT, CDR2 YYREEE (reference sequence). The CDR3: CASSLSLRDIPDGYTF.

The chain combines TRBV7-2 with TRBJ2-5; TCRdb's assignment of TRBD1 cannot be checked, as there is no DNA. Germline assignment: CDR1 SGHTA and CDR2 FQGNSA. CDR3 length: 12 amino acids. The CDR3 here is CASSLQGGTQYF.

This clonotype counts as medium-sized by frequency. The rearrangement links TRBV30 to TRBJ1-3; checking the TCRdb D call of TRBD1 is not possible without DNA. Germline CDR1 and CDR2: GTSNPN and SVGIG (reference sequence). This CDR3 spans 19 amino acids. CDR3 residues: CAWKMFQGAFIGQGNTIYF.

The rearrangement joins TRBV19 to TRBJ1-5. In germline, CDR1 is LNHDA, CDR2 SQIVND (reference sequence). This CDR3 region has 14 residues. The chain's CDR3 is CASSIDEELQPQHF.

This clonotype is deemed medium-sized by its frequency. The chain uses TRBV29-1 and TRBJ1-1. This CDR3 is built from 11 residues. Germline assignment: CDR1 SQVTM and CDR2 ANQGSEA. The CDR3 sequence is CSVDRGTEAFF.

According to its frequency, this clonotype is medium-sized. The V and J genes are TRBV6-1 and TRBJ1-5; no DNA is available, so the TRBD1 call from TCRdb remains unchecked. The CDR3 contains 15 residues. Germline assignment: CDR1 MNHNS and CDR2 SASEGT. The CDR3: CASSQDRGLYQPQHF.

CDR3 sequence: CASSLGGSPLHF. V is TRBV7-2 and J is TRBJ1-6. CDR1 is SGHTA and CDR2 is FQGNSA in the germline V gene. This CDR3 spans 12 amino acids.

The CDR3 loop reads CASSFQGFPEAFF. V and J are TRBV5-1 and TRBJ1-1; the D call of TRBD1 rests on TCRdb alone, since no DNA is present to check it. The V gene's germline CDR1 is SGHRS and CDR2 YFSETQ. This CDR3 has 13 amino acids. The full variable domain, completed using reference TRBV5-1 and TRBJ1-1, is KAGVTQTPRYLIKTRGQQVTLSCSPISGHRSVSWYQQTPGQGLQFLFEYFSETQRNKGNFPGRFSGRQFSNSRSEMNVSTLELGDSALYLCASSFQGFPEAFFGQGTRLTVV.

This clonotype is deemed medium-sized by its frequency. The rearrangement joins TRBV5-5 to TRBJ2-2. Per the germline V gene, CDR1 is SGHKS and CDR2 is YYEKEE (reference sequence). The CDR3 has 15 amino acids. CDR3 protein: CASSLWVSNTGELFF.

The gene calls are TRBV11-2 and TRBJ2-6. Per the germline V gene, CDR1 is SGHAT and CDR2 is FQNNGV. The CDR3 runs 15 residues. The CDR3 loop is CASSVIRSGANVLTF.

Frequency places this clonotype as medium-sized. The rearrangement links TRBV19 to TRBJ1-6. CDR1 and CDR2 (germline): LNHDA, SQIVND (reference sequence). This CDR3 spans 14 amino acids. This CDR3 is CASSIQPLNSPLHF.

The CDR3 spells CASSSGTSVEEQYF. This chain links TRBV6-5 with TRBJ2-7; the TCRdb D gene call, TRBD2, has no DNA to confirm it. CDR3 length: 14 residues. Germline V CDR1 and CDR2: MNHEY, SVGAGI.

In terms of frequency, this clonotype is medium-sized. The rearrangement uses TRBV10-3 and TRBJ1-5; the TCRdb call, TRBD1, lacks DNA for checking. Per the germline V gene, CDR1 is ENHRY and CDR2 is SYGVKD. This CDR3 contains 16 residues. The chain's CDR3 is CAISEQGGTQNQPQHF.

Judged by frequency, this clonotype is medium-sized. The chain has TRBV5-4 and TRBJ1-3. The CDR3 loop spans 13 amino acids. Germline loops: CDR1 SGHNT, CDR2 YYREEE (reference sequence). The CDR3 reads CAYQDPSGNTIYF.

In terms of frequency, this clonotype is medium-sized (0.01 to 0.1%). The V and J genes are TRBV10-3 and TRBJ2-5. CDR1 is ENHRY and CDR2 is SYGVKD in the germline V gene. This CDR3 is built from 13 residues. This chain's CDR3 is CAISRSGQETQYF.

This clonotype registers medium-sized by frequency. The rearrangement uses TRBV5-5 and TRBJ2-1; there is no DNA to check the TCRdb D call of TRBD2. The CDR3 has 12 amino acids. The germline V gene has CDR1 SGHKS and CDR2 YYEKEE (reference sequence). The CDR3 region is CASSLRAGEQFF.

In terms of frequency, this clonotype is medium-sized. The V call is TRBV6-1, the J call TRBJ1-1. This CDR3 spans 13 amino acids. The germline V gene has CDR1 MNHNS and CDR2 SASEGT. The CDR3 loop is CASSEAENTEAFF.

The CDR3 region is CASSEPGQGNQPQHF. V is TRBV10-2 and J is TRBJ1-5; TCRdb picks TRBD1, but there is no DNA to check that call. There are 15 residues in the CDR3. From germline, CDR1 is WSHSY and CDR2 SAAADI.